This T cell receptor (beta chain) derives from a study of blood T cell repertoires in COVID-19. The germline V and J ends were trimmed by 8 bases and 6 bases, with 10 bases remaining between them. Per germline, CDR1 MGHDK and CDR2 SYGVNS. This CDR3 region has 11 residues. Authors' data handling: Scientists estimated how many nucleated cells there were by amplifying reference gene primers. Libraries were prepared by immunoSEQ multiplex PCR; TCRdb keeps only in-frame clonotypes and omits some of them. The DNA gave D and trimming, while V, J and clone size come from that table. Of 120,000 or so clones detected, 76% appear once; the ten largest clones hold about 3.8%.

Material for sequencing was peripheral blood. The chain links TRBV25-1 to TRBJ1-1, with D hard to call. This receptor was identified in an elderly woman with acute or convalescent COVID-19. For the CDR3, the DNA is TGTGCCAGCCGGCGGGCAGCTGAAGCTTTCTTT. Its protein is CASRRAAEAFF.